The sample holds a few counts of the clone carrying this T cell receptor (beta chain). Its antigen is currently unknown. The data belong to a study of cytomegalovirus exposure and HLA in healthy donors. With 60 Vbeta and 13 Jbeta primers, the PCR was carried out. The protocol was immunoSEQ multiplex PCR, while the TCRdb copy is restricted to in-frame clones and leaves out a portion. This table has roughly 120,000 clones, 81% appearing once. The CDR3 length is 19 residues. In germline, CDR1 is SGHRS, CDR2 YFSETQ. V dropped 3 bases and J dropped 5 bases, with 30 bases sitting between them. Study outcomes and limitations: A prior analysis recorded that most TCR beta V segments were productive about 87% or about 30% of the time. Most subjects' HLA-A and HLA-B alleles were reportedly predicted from TCR beta sequences. The sole available immune exposure information was CMV serostatus. Associated with HLA alleles at 0.05 false discovery rate in a later analysis were 17,000 or so TCR beta sequences.

The chain carries TRBV5-1 and TRBJ2-7; maybe TRBD1 (6 bases). This clonotype was obtained from a young woman in good health and CMV-seronegative. Sequencing used PBMCs. The CDR3 loop reads CASSSGASASWVVPHEQYF. DNA for the CDR3: TGCGCCAGCAGCTCAGGGGCGTCAGCCTCATGGGTGGTCCCTCACGAGCAGTACTTC.